Sequencing of this T cell receptor beta chain was carried out in a study of CD8 T cells in Susac syndrome. With random hexamers, reverse transcription was performed on about 0.5 to 1 ug of RNA. In TCRdb, the immunoSEQ multiplex PCR reads were re-called with MiXCR into one record per CDR3 protein. Seen here are about 250,000 distinct CDR3 sequences, around 93% observed once, and the top ten hold approximately 0.07%. Sequencing input: CD4+ T cells from PBMCs. This TCR was recovered from a human donor with multiple sclerosis.

The CDR3 region is CASSTTGTGVEKLFF. CDR3 coding DNA: TGTGCCAGCAGTACAACGGGGACAGGGGTTGAAAAACTGTTTTTT. The J gene is TRBJ1-4, the V gene TRBV27; 10 bases fit TRBD1. Per the germline V gene, CDR1 is MNHEY and CDR2 is SMNVEV (reference sequence). V lost 5 bases, J lost 7 bases, and 7 bases stayed unmatched. The CDR3 has 15 amino acids.